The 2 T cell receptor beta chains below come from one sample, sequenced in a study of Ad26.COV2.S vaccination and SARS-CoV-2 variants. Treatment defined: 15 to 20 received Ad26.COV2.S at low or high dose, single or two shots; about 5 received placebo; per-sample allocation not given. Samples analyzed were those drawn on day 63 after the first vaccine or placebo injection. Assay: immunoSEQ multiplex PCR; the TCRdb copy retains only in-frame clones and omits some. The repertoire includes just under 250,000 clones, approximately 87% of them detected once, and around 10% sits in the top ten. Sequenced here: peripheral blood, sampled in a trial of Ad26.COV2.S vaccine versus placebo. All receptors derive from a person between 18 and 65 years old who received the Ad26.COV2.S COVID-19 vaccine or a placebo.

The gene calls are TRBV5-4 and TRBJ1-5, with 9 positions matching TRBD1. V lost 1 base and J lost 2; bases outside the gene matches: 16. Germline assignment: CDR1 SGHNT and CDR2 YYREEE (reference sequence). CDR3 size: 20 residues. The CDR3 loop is CASSLTLGGKGQGRNQPQHF. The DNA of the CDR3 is TGTGCCAGCAGCTTGACCTTAGGGGGTAAGGGACAGGGTCGCAATCAGCCCCAGCATTTT.

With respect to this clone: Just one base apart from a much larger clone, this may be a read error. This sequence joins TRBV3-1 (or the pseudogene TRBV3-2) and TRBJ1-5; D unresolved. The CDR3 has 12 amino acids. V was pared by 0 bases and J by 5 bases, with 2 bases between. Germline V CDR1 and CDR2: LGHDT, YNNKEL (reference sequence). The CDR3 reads CASSQEDQPQHF. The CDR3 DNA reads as TGTGCCAGCAGCCAAGAAGATCAGCCCCAGCATTTT.